The table lists the clone carrying this TCR beta chain with a count of one. The record originates from a study of blood T cell repertoires in COVID-19. About the research overall: Some COVID-19 samples were acute and others convalescent; all came from the United States, Italy and Spain. The analysed material was cDNA or gDNA that came from T cells, B-cell-depleted T cells, or PBMCs.

Unmatched junction bases numbered 9, after V lost 7 bases and J lost 6 bases. Germline V gives CDR1 LNHDA, CDR2 SQIVND (reference sequence). CDR3 length: 14 amino acids. The repertoire was sequenced with immunoSEQ multiplex PCR; TCRdb's copy has only in-frame clones and lacks some. The sample includes around 60,000 clones, around 77% of them seen just once. The rearrangement links TRBV19 to TRBJ1-5, with 7 bases that match TRBD1. The sample taken for sequencing was peripheral blood. This TCR derives from a man aged 80 or over with active or convalescent COVID-19. The CDR3 sequence is CASKEGTGAQPQHF. For the CDR3, the DNA is TGTGCCAGTAAGGAGGGAACAGGGGCTCAGCCCCAGCATTTT.